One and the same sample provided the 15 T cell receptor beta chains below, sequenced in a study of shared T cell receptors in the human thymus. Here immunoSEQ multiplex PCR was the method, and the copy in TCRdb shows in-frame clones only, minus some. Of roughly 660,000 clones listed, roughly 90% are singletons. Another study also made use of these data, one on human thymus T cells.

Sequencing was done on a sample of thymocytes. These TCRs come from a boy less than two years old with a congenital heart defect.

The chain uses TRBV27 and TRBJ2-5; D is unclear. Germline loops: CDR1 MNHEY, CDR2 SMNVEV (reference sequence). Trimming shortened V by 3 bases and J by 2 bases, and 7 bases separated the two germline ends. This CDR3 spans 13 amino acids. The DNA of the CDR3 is TGTGCCAGCAGTTTTACCCTACAAGAGACCCAGTACTTC. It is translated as CASSFTLQETQYF.

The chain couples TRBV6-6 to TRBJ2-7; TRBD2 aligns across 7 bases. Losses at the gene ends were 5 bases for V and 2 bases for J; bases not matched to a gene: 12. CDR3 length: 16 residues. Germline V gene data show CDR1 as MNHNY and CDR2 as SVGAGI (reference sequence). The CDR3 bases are TGTGCCAGCAGTCCCCCAAGGGGAGGGGCAGCCTACGAGCAGTACTTC. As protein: CASSPPRGGAAYEQYF.

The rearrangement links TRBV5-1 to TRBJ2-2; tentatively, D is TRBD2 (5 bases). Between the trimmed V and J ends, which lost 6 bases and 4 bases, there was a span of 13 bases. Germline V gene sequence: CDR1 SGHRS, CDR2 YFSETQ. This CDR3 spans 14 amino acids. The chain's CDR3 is CASTPRGFTGELFF. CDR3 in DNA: TGCGCCAGCACCCCCCGAGGGTTCACCGGGGAGCTGTTTTTT. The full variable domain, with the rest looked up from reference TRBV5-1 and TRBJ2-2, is KAGVTQTPRYLIKTRGQQVTLSCSPISGHRSVSWYQQTPGQGLQFLFEYFSETQRNKGNFPGRFSGRQFSNSRSEMNVSTLELGDSALYLCASTPRGFTGELFFGEGSRLTVL.

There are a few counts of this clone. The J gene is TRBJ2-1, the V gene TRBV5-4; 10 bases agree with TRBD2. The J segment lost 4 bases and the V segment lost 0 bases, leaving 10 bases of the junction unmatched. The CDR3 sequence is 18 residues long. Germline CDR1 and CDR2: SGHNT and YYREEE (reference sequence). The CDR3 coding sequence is TGTGCCAGCAGCTTGGAGGTAGCGGGAGGCCCAATTTACAATGAGCAGTTCTTC. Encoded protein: CASSLEVAGGPIYNEQFF.

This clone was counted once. CDR3 sequence reads: CASGSTSPGSYEQYF. CDR3 in DNA: TGCGCCAGCGGATCGACATCTCCGGGGTCGTACGAGCAGTACTTC. V gene TRBV5-1 combines with J gene TRBJ2-7; D is possibly TRBD2 (5 bases). Germline assignment: CDR1 SGHRS and CDR2 YFSETQ. CDR3 length equals 15 residues. V gave up 7 bases and J gave up 4 bases, with 21 bases separating them. Together with reference TRBV5-1 and TRBJ2-7, the CDR3 gives the full variable domain: KAGVTQTPRYLIKTRGQQVTLSCSPISGHRSVSWYQQTPGQGLQFLFEYFSETQRNKGNFPGRFSGRQFSNSRSEMNVSTLELGDSALYLCASGSTSPGSYEQYFGPGTRLTVT.

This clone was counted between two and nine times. CDR3 amino acids: CASSCTSGRAYEQYF. Written as DNA, the CDR3 is TGTGCCAGCAGCTGTACTAGCGGGAGAGCCTACGAGCAGTACTTC. V is TRBV2 and J is TRBJ2-7; TRBD2 matches at 11 bases. Germline assignment: CDR1 SNHLY and CDR2 FYNNEI. V dropped 6 bases and J dropped 2; count of bases not matched to a gene: 6. The CDR3 totals 15 residues.

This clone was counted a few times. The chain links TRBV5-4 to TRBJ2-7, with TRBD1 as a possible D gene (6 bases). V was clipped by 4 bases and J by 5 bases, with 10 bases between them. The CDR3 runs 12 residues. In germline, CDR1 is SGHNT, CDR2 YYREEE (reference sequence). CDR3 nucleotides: TGTGCCAGCAGCCACAGGGACCACGAGCAGTACTTC. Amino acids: CASSHRDHEQYF.

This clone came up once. The CDR3 reads CASSLVPRGAAYYGYTF. CDR3 bases: TGTGCCAGCAGCTTAGTCCCGCGGGGGGCTGCCTACTATGGCTACACCTTC. The chain joins TRBV7-9 to TRBJ1-2, with D perhaps TRBD1 (6 bases). This CDR3 is 17 amino acids long. Trimming took 1 base from V and 3 from J, leaving 18 bases between them. Looked up from germline, CDR1 is SEHNR and CDR2 is FQNEAQ (reference sequence).

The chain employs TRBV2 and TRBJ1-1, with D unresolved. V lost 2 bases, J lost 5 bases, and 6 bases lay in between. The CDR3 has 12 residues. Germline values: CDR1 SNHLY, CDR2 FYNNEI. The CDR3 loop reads CASSELTTEAFF. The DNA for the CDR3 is TGTGCCAGCAGTGAATTAACAACTGAAGCTTTCTTT. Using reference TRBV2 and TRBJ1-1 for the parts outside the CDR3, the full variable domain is EPEVTQTPSHQVTQMGQEVILRCVPISNHLYFYWYRQILGQKVEFLVSFYNNEISEKSEIFDDQFSVERPDGSNFTLKIRSTKLEDSAMYFCASSELTTEAFFGQGTRLTVV.

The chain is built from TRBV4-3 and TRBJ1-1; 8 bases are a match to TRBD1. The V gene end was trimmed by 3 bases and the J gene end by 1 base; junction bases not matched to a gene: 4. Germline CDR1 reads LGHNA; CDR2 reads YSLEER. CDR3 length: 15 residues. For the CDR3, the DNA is TGCGCCAGCAGCCAGACCGGGACAGGGAACACTGAAGCTTTCTTT. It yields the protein CASSQTGTGNTEAFF.

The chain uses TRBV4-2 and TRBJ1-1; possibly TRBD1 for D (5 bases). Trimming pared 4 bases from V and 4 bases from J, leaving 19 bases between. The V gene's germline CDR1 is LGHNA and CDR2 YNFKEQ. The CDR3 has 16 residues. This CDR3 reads CASSPPRGAGSTEAFF. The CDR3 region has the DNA TGTGCCAGCAGCCCCCCCCGCGGGGCGGGAAGCACTGAAGCTTTCTTT.

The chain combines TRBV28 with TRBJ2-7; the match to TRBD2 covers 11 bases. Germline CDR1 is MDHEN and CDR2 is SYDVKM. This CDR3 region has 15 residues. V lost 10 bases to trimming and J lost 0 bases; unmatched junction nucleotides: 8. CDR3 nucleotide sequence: TGTGCCACGTTGACCGGGACTAGCGGCTCCTACGAGCAGTACTTC. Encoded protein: CATLTGTSGSYEQYF.

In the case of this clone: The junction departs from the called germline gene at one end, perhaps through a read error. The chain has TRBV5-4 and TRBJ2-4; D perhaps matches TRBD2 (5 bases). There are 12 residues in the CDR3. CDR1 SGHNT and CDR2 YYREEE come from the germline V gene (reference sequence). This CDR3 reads CASSLGGRPSHF. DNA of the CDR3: TGTGCCAGCAGCTTGGGAGGGCGCCCGAGTCACTTC.

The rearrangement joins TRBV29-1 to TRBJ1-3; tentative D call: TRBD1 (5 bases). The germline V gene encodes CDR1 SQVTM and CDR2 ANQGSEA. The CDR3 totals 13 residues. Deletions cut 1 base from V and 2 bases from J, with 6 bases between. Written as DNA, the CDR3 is TGCAGCGTTGAAGGGGGCACTGGAAACACCATATATTTT. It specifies CSVEGGTGNTIYF.

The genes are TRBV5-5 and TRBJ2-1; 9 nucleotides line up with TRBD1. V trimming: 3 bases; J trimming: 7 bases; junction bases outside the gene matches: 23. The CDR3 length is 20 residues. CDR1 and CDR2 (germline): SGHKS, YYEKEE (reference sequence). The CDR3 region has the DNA TGTGCCAGCAGCTGGGGGACAGGGCCCGCCTCACGCCAAGAGGGGAATGAGCAGTTCTTC. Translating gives CASSWGTGPASRQEGNEQFF.